This TCR beta chain comes out of a study of human CD8 memory T cell subsets. The TCR beta sequencing libraries came from UMI-labeled 5' RACE. TCRdb re-called the 5' RACE reads, yielding one record per CDR3 amino acid sequence without DNA. Its table records roughly 18,000 distinct CDR3 sequences. Total CD8+ T cells were enriched by a separation that was negative and magnetic. This CDR3 comprises 13 residues. The origin of this receptor is a human donor in good health. This chain connects TRBV12-3 or TRBV12-4 to TRBJ1-1. The specimen sequenced was CD8+ T cells from PBMCs. CDR3 loop: CASSLFSATEAFF.